A single sample gave rise to the 27 T cell receptor beta chains below, sequenced in a study of early T cells in non-severe SARS-CoV-2 infection (dated by TCRdb to 2020 to 2022). The receptor library was made with 5' RACE. Instrument on record: NextSeq 500. TCRdb reprocessed the public reads (quality trimming at Q25 with fastp, clone calling with MiXCR) and kept in-frame beta chains. Records with the same CDR3 protein are collapsed into one entry carrying the most frequent genes and DNA. Counted in this sample were approximately 35,000 distinct CDR3 sequences; less than 8.5% of them appeared once. The ten largest clonotypes hold more than 3.5% of the sample. What was sequenced was whole blood. Receptor source: an adult who was a healthcare worker with PCR-confirmed SARS-CoV-2 infection or an uninfected control (not recorded which).

This clonotype showed up many times. J is TRBJ2-7 and V is TRBV7-9, with D unresolved. Germline V gene data show CDR1 as SEHNR and CDR2 as FQNEAQ (reference sequence). The CDR3 contains 14 residues. V was shortened by 1 base and J by 4 bases, with 11 bases between the two germline ends. The CDR3, as DNA: TGTGCCAGCAGCTTAGGGCGGCAGGTGTACGAGCAGTACTTC. This gives the protein CASSLGRQVYEQYF.

The chain joins TRBV6-5 to TRBJ2-7; 8 bases fit TRBD2. The junction had 6 bases not matched to a gene; V was cut back by 6 bases and J by 5 bases. There are 13 residues in the CDR3. Germline CDR1 and CDR2: MNHEY and SVGAGI. CDR3 loop: CASRSLSGNEQYF. The CDR3 DNA reads as TGTGCCAGCAGGTCCCTTAGCGGGAACGAGCAGTACTTC.

V usage is TRBV5-1 and J usage is TRBJ1-1; D remains ambiguous. There are 12 residues in the CDR3. The V end was cut by 4 bases, the J end by 11 bases, with 15 bases between. CDR1 and CDR2 from the germline V gene are SGHRS and YFSETQ. The CDR3 region is CASSGLAPPAFF. The DNA for the CDR3 is TGCGCCAGCAGCGGGCTGGCGCCGCCTGCTTTCTTT.

Sample share makes this clonotype medium-sized. CDR3 sequence (DNA): TGTGCCAGCAGTTTACTAGCGGGAGTAGGTTACAATGAGCAGTTCTTC. This sequence encodes CASSLLAGVGYNEQFF. The chain uses TRBV28 and TRBJ2-1; 10 bases are shared with TRBD2. The CDR3 consists of 16 residues. Germline loops: CDR1 MDHEN, CDR2 SYDVKM. V lost 2 bases, J lost 4 bases, and 5 bases stayed unmatched.

The table lists this clonotype with many counts. The V and J genes are TRBV5-1 and TRBJ2-1; the match to TRBD1 covers 8 bases. Germline values: CDR1 SGHRS, CDR2 YFSETQ. This CDR3 has 15 amino acids. The V and J ends lost 2 bases and 6 bases, in that order; junction bases with no gene match: 7. CDR3 DNA: TGCGCCAGCAGCTTAGGGCCAGGGGGCCTCAATGAGCAGTTCTTC. Amino acid sequence: CASSLGPGGLNEQFF.

This clonotype has a count of ten or more. This rearrangement joins TRBV28 to TRBJ1-5; 10 nucleotides line up with TRBD1. The germline V gene has CDR1 MDHEN and CDR2 SYDVKM. The CDR3 covers 16 residues. J lost 2 bases, V lost 6 bases, and 7 bases had no gene match. CDR3 region: CASRPRDRGGNQPQHF. CDR3 DNA sequence: TGTGCCAGCAGGCCCCGGGACAGGGGAGGCAATCAGCCCCAGCATTTT.

This clonotype was picked up many times. V is TRBV4-1 and J is TRBJ2-5, with TRBD2 as a possible D gene (5 bases). V was shortened by 1 base and J by 2 bases, with 8 bases between the two germline ends. The CDR3 extends over 14 amino acids. The germline CDR1 and CDR2 sequences are MGHRA and YSYEKL. The CDR3 reads CASSQVGGQETQYF. The DNA for the CDR3 is TGCGCCAGCAGCCAAGTCGGCGGGCAAGAGACCCAGTACTTC.

This clonotype appeared many times. CDR3 protein: CASSLLPGETQYF. CDR3 nucleotides: TGTGCCAGCAGTTTATTGCCGGGGGAGACCCAGTACTTC. This chain joins TRBV28 and TRBJ2-5, with D possibly matching TRBD2 (5 bases). CDR3 size: 13 residues. Trimming pared 1 base from V and 5 bases from J, leaving 8 bases between. The V gene's germline CDR1 is MDHEN and CDR2 SYDVKM.

This clonotype was picked up a small number of times. The chain is built from TRBV29-1 and TRBJ2-7, with 7 bases fitting TRBD1. CDR3 length equals 12 residues. Germline-derived CDR1 and CDR2 are SQVTM and ANQGSEA. V shed 7 bases, J shed 0 bases, and the junction held 3 bases outside the gene matches. The CDR3 region is CSARDSSYEQYF. Here the CDR3 DNA reads TGCAGCGCCCGGGACAGCTCCTACGAGCAGTACTTC.

This sequence joins TRBV9 and TRBJ2-1; a possible D gene is TRBD1 (5 bases). With 1 base removed from V and 8 bases from J, the gap between germline ends came to 28 bases. Germline-derived CDR1 and CDR2 are SGDLS and YYNGEE. This CDR3 comprises 19 residues. CDR3 protein: CASSVRSEQGILYRDEQFF. The DNA for the CDR3 is TGTGCCAGCAGCGTACGGTCTGAGCAGGGTATACTTTACCGGGATGAGCAGTTCTTC.

The sample holds many counts of this clonotype. J is TRBJ2-2 and V is TRBV20-1, with 10 bases aligning to TRBD2. Germline loops: CDR1 DFQATT, CDR2 SNEGSKA (reference sequence). The CDR3 consists of 18 residues. V lost 2 bases, J lost 4 bases, and 13 bases stayed unmatched. The CDR3 sequence: CSARTKGLAGVFTGELFF. The DNA of the CDR3 is TGCAGTGCTAGAACGAAAGGGCTAGCGGGAGTCTTCACCGGGGAGCTGTTTTTT.

This clonotype came up many times. V gene TRBV29-1 combines with J gene TRBJ2-1; the match to TRBD2 covers 10 bases. The CDR3 has 13 amino acids. The germline CDR1 and CDR2 sequences are SQVTM and ANQGSEA. V shed 5 bases, J shed 13 bases, and the junction held 11 bases outside the gene matches. The CDR3 region is CSVHSSGSGHQFF. CDR3 nucleotide sequence: TGCAGCGTTCATTCTAGCGGGAGCGGTCATCAGTTCTTC.

This clonotype was recorded a few times. The V gene is TRBV6-5, the J gene TRBJ2-7; 14 nucleotides match TRBD2. V dropped 0 bases and J dropped 2; count of bases not matched to a gene: 0. This CDR3 region has 16 residues. The germline gives CDR1 MNHEY, CDR2 SVGAGI. The CDR3, as DNA: TGTGCCAGCAGTTACTCGGGACTAGCGGGGGCCTACGAGCAGTACTTC. It encodes CASSYSGLAGAYEQYF.

This clonotype occurred a few times. The J gene is TRBJ1-2, the V gene TRBV7-3; the match to TRBD1 covers 8 bases. Germline values: CDR1 SGHTA, CDR2 FQGTGA. CDR3 length: 13 amino acids. V was pared by 5 bases and J by 8 bases, with 7 bases of the junction left unmatched. CDR3 coding DNA: TGTGCCAGCAGCATAGGACAGGGCGAAGGCTACACCTTC. This gives the protein CASSIGQGEGYTF.

This clonotype was seen at least ten times. The rearrangement joins TRBV20-1 to TRBJ2-3; 9 nucleotides match TRBD2. This CDR3 has 16 amino acids. CDR1 is DFQATT, CDR2 SNEGSKA, per germline (reference sequence). J gave up 4 bases and V 0 bases, and 8 bases lay outside the gene matches. In nucleotides, the CDR3 is TGCAGTGCTAGAGATGGGGCGGGAGGGCCAGCAGATACGCAGTATTTT. Encoded protein: CSARDGAGGPADTQYF.

This clonotype was seen ten or more times. The rearrangement uses TRBV6-6 and TRBJ2-1; D remains unclear. V lost 5 bases and J lost 13, with 12 bases in between. The germline V gene has CDR1 MNHNY and CDR2 SVGAGI (reference sequence). The CDR3 loop spans 11 amino acids. The chain's CDR3 is CASSPRVEQFF. The CDR3 coding sequence is TGTGCCAGCAGTCCTAGAGTGGAACAGTTCTTC.

This clonotype was counted between two and nine times. The J gene is TRBJ1-2, the V gene TRBV24-1; D remains ambiguous. Germline CDR1 is KGHDR and CDR2 is SFDVKD. This CDR3 has 14 amino acids. The germline V and J ends were trimmed by 7 bases and 3 bases, with 14 bases remaining between them. The CDR3 sequence is CATRSDTNDYGYTF. CDR3 nucleotide sequence: TGTGCCACCAGGTCAGACACGAACGACTATGGCTACACCTTC.

In this sample, this clonotype turned up many times. The chain carries TRBV2 and TRBJ2-2, with D uncertain. The ends were cut back, 6 bases at V and 3 bases at J, with 17 bases in the middle. CDR3 size: 16 residues. Germline lookup yields CDR1 SNHLY and CDR2 FYNNEI. CDR3 loop: CASSQRHPRDTGELFF. CDR3 in DNA: TGTGCCAGCAGCCAAAGACACCCACGGGACACCGGGGAGCTGTTTTTT.

The sample holds many counts of this clonotype. The rearrangement links TRBV20-1 to TRBJ2-7, with TRBD2 as a possible D gene (6 bases). The germline CDR1 and CDR2 sequences are DFQATT and SNEGSKA (reference sequence). The CDR3 contains 13 residues. With 6 bases removed from V and 4 bases from J, the gap between germline ends came to 16 bases. The CDR3 region has the DNA TGCAGTGCGAGACTAGTCATACCTTACGAGCAGTACTTC. Translation: CSARLVIPYEQYF.

Many counts were recorded for this clonotype. The DNA for the CDR3 is TGCAGTGCTAGAGGCGGGCCGCTAGGGACGGGTGGCTACACCTTC. As protein: CSARGGPLGTGGYTF. The V gene is TRBV20-1, the J gene TRBJ1-2; possible D gene TRBD1, 5 bases. Trimming cost V 1 base and J 7 bases, with 19 bases left between them. Germline lookup yields CDR1 DFQATT and CDR2 SNEGSKA (reference sequence). The CDR3 is 15 amino acids.

The sample holds many counts of this clonotype. CDR3 sequence reads: CASTEGTSGLNTGELFF. CDR3 in DNA: TGTGCCAGCACCGAAGGGACTAGCGGTTTGAACACCGGGGAGCTGTTTTTT. The chain recombines TRBV6-1 with TRBJ2-2; 11 bases agree with TRBD2. Trimming removed 7 bases from V and 1 base from J; junction bases left unmatched: 8. CDR1 is MNHNS and CDR2 is SASEGT in the germline V gene. The CDR3 runs to 17 residues.

The chain is built from TRBV7-2 and TRBJ2-1; D gene ambiguous. Germline values: CDR1 SGHTA, CDR2 FQGNSA. This CDR3 is 12 amino acids long. V lost 3 bases and J lost 7, with 7 bases in between. CDR3 protein: CASSFLGNEQFF. The CDR3 DNA reads TGTGCCAGCAGCTTCCTTGGGAATGAGCAGTTCTTC.

This clonotype showed up many times. The gene calls are TRBV5-1 and TRBJ2-7; D is possibly TRBD1 or TRBD2 (6 bases each). Germline-derived CDR1 and CDR2 are SGHRS and YFSETQ. Trimming stripped 4 bases from V and 1 base from J, with 12 bases between. There are 14 residues in the CDR3. The DNA for the CDR3 is TGCGCCAGCAGCGGGGGGCTGGGGTCCTACGAGCAGTACTTC. Translated: CASSGGLGSYEQYF.

The chain uses TRBV20-1 and TRBJ1-4; TRBD1 might be the D (6 bases). Germline V gene sequence: CDR1 DFQATT, CDR2 SNEGSKA (reference sequence). CDR3 size: 11 residues. Trimming cost V 7 bases and J 13 bases, with 16 bases left between them. Here the CDR3 DNA reads TGCAGTGTCGGGGGGCGACAAACACTGTTTTTT. Its protein product is CSVGGRQTLFF.

This clonotype was seen many times. The rearrangement links TRBV14 to TRBJ2-5, with D maybe TRBD2 (5 bases). The CDR3 totals 16 residues. Germline assignment: CDR1 SGHDN and CDR2 FVKESK. Trimming took 0 bases from V and 5 from J, leaving 16 bases between them. CDR3 sequence reads: CASSQDFTLARETQYF. The CDR3 DNA sequence: TGTGCCAGCAGCCAAGATTTTACGCTAGCCCGGGAGACCCAGTACTTC.

The rearrangement links TRBV14 to TRBJ2-7, with TRBD1 matching over 11 bases. With V trimmed by 6 bases and J by 4 bases, 11 bases remained unmatched. This CDR3 region has 16 residues. Germline-derived CDR1 and CDR2 are SGHDN and FVKESK. The CDR3 nucleotides read TGTGCCAGCAGTCTACTCCCGGGACAGGGGGGGTACGAGCAGTACTTC. This gives the protein CASSLLPGQGGYEQYF.

This clonotype was detected many times. The chain recombines TRBV20-1 with TRBJ2-7; no clear D gene. Trimming pared 1 base from V and 3 bases from J, leaving 13 bases between. Germline loops: CDR1 DFQATT, CDR2 SNEGSKA (reference sequence). This CDR3 has 14 amino acids. The CDR3 region has the DNA TGCAGTGCTAGAGTACCTCTAGGTCACTACGAGCAGTACTTC. Encoded protein: CSARVPLGHYEQYF.